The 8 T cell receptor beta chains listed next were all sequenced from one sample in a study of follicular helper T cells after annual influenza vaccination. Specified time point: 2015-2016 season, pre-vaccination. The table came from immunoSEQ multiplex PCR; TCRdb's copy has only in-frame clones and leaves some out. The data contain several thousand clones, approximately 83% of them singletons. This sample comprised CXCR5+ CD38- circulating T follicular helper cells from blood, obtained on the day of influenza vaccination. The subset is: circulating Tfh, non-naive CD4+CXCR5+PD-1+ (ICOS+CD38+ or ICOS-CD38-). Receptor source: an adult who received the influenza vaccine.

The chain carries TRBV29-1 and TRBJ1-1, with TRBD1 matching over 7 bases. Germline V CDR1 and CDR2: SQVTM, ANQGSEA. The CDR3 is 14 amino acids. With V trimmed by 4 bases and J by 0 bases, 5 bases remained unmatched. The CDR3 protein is CSVARDSMNTEAFF. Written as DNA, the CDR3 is TGCAGCGTTGCCCGGGACAGCATGAACACTGAAGCTTTCTTT.

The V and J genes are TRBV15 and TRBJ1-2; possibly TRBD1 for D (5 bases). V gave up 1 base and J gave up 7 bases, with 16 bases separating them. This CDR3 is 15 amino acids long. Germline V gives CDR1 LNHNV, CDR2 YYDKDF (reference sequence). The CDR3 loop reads CATSRVGDGGVGYTF. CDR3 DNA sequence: TGTGCCACCAGCAGAGTCGGGGACGGAGGGGTTGGCTACACCTTC.

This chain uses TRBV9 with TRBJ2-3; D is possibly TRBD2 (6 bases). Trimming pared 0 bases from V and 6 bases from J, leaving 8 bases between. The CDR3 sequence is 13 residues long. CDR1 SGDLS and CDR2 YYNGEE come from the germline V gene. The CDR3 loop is CASSVGGRDTQYF. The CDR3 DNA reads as TGTGCCAGCAGCGTAGGGGGGAGGGATACGCAGTATTTT.

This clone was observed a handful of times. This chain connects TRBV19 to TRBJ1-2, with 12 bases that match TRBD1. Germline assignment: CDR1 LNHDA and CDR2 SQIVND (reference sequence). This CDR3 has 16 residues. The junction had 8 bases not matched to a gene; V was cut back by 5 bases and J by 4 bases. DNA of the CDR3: TGTGCCAGTAGTTCCCCCGGGACAGGGGGCGCCTATGGCTACACCTTC. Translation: CASSSPGTGGAYGYTF.

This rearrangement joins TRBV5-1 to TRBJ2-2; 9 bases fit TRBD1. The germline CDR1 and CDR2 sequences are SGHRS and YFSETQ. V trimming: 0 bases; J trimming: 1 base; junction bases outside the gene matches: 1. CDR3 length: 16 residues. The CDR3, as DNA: TGCGCCAGCAGCTTGGCGGGACAGGGGAACACCGGGGAGCTGTTTTTT. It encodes CASSLAGQGNTGELFF.

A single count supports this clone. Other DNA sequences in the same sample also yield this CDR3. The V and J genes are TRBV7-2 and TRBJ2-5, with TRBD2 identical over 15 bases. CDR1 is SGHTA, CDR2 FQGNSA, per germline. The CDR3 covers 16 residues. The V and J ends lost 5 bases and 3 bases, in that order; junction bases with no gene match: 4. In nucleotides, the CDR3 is TGTGCCAGCAGCCGGACTAGCGGGGGGGTTAAAGAGACCCAGTACTTC. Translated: CASSRTSGGVKETQYF.

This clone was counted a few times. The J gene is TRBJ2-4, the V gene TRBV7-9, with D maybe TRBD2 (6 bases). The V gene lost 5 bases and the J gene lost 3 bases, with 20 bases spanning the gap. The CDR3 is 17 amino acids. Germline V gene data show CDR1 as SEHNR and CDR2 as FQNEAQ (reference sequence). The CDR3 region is CASSHIEGGVSKNIQYF. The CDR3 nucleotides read TGTGCCAGCAGCCACATAGAGGGAGGTGTTAGCAAAAACATTCAGTACTTC.

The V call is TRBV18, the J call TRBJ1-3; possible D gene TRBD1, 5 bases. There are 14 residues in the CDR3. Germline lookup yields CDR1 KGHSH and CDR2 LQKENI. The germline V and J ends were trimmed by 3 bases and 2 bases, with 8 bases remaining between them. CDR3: CASSPARAGNTIYF. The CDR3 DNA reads TGTGCCAGCTCACCCGCCAGGGCTGGAAACACCATATATTTT.